This is a list of T cell receptor beta chains from one sample in a study of human T cells and chemical hapten exposure. TCRdb analysed the RACE reads with MiXCR anew, one entry per CDR3 protein. The data hold 300,000 to 450,000 distinct CDR3 sequences, with 5.1% observed a single time. The sequencing here drew on whole blood, taken in connection with sensitization to the hapten diphenylcyclopropenone (DPC). These receptors all come from a woman aged 45-60 years with alopecia areata. Some clones in this sample may be carry-over from other donors' samples. Both conserved end residues are part of each CDR3. The order of the fields is D gene, clone size, V gene, J gene, CDR3 protein, CDR3 DNA. The D gene is left open where the match is weak. The size entry is marked missing in some rows and otherwise reads once, few, many or a size class.

>.|many|TRBV7-2|TRBJ2-3
CASSGGAGTASAPQYF
TGTGCCAGCAGCGGGGGGGCCGGGACAGCCTCAGCCCCGCAGTATTTT
>TRBD1|few|TRBV7-2|TRBJ1-5
CASSWDRGIQPQHF
TGTGCCAGCAGCTGGGACAGGGGCATTCAGCCCCAGCATTTT
>TRBD1|many|TRBV28|TRBJ2-7
CASSSFPRDRDYEQYF
TGTGCCAGCAGTTCATTCCCTCGGGACAGGGACTACGAGCAGTACTTC
>TRBD1|few|TRBV29-1|TRBJ2-7
CSAWDSYYEQYF
TGCAGCGCTTGGGACAGCTACTACGAGCAGTACTTC
>.|many|TRBV6-5|TRBJ1-5
CASRGVGNQPQHF
TGTGCCAGCAGGGGGGTGGGCAATCAGCCCCAGCATTTT
>.|few|TRBV12-3/TRBV12-4|TRBJ2-7
CASSFRTGTQTYEQYF
TGTGCCAGCAGTTTCAGGACCGGGACTCAGACCTACGAGCAGTACTTC
>.|many|TRBV28|TRBJ1-2
CASGAVTPYGYTF
TGTGCCAGCGGGGCGGTTACGCCTTATGGCTACACCTTC
>TRBD2|many|TRBV7-2|TRBJ2-3
CASSFIAGGPTDTQYF
TGTGCCAGCAGCTTCATAGCGGGGGGCCCCACAGATACGCAGTATTTT
>.|few|TRBV29-1|TRBJ2-2
CSVEGGERGNTGELFF
TGCAGCGTTGAAGGCGGGGAGAGGGGAAACACCGGGGAGCTGTTTTTT
>TRBD1|few|TRBV20-1|TRBJ1-6
CSARDPGQGDSPLHF
TGCAGTGCTAGAGACCCGGGACAGGGGGATTCACCCCTCCACTTT
>.|many|TRBV21-1|TRBJ1-1
CASSLAPGTGSWSTEAFF
TGTGCCAGCAGCCTCGCCCCAGGGACAGGGTCATGGAGCACTGAAGCTTTCTTT
>TRBD2|.|TRBV27|TRBJ2-3
CASSLEAPGLAGNTDTQYF
TGTGCCAGCAGTCTTGAAGCCCCCGGACTAGCGGGAAACACAGATACGCAGTATTTT
>.|few|TRBV12-3/TRBV12-4|TRBJ2-5
CASSSTKSTEAHFQETQYF
TGTGCCAGCAGTTCTACGAAATCCACCGAGGCCCATTTTCAAGAGACCCAGTACTTC
>.|few|TRBV3-1|TRBJ2-3
CASSHPGTSTDTQYF
TGTGCCAGCAGCCACCCCGGGACTAGCACAGATACGCAGTATTTT
>.|few|TRBV27|TRBJ2-2
CASRSRGQVGELFF
TGTGCCAGCAGAAGCAGAGGGCAGGTCGGGGAGCTGTTTTTT
>.|few|TRBV5-1|TRBJ1-2
CASMSDNYGYTF
TGCGCCAGCATGAGCGATAACTATGGCTACACCTTC
>.|many|TRBV7-9|TRBJ1-5
CASSRREGGGQPQHF
TGTGCCAGCAGCCGCCGCGAGGGAGGGGGTCAGCCCCAGCATTTT
>TRBD2|many|TRBV7-9|TRBJ2-2
CASNRGTSGTGELFF
TGTGCCAGCAACCGGGGGACTAGCGGCACCGGGGAGCTGTTTTTT
>.|many|TRBV6-5|TRBJ2-3
CASSYRSSTDTQYF
TGTGCCAGCAGTTACAGGTCCAGCACAGATACGCAGTATTTT
>.|many|TRBV5-4|TRBJ2-3
CASSSPGATTDTQYF
TGTGCCAGCAGCTCTCCGGGGGCGACCACAGATACGCAGTATTTT
>.|many|TRBV12-3/TRBV12-4|TRBJ1-5
CASSLGLGVGQPQHF
TGTGCCAGCAGTTTGGGGTTGGGGGTTGGTCAGCCCCAGCATTTT
>TRBD1|.|TRBV2|TRBJ2-1
CASSADRSSNEQFF
TGTGCCAGCAGTGCGGACAGGTCCTCCAATGAGCAGTTCTTC
>.|many|TRBV2|TRBJ2-2
CASKQATGELFF
TGTGCCAGCAAGCAGGCCACCGGGGAGCTGTTTTTT
>.|many|TRBV2|TRBJ1-5
CASSERGNQPQHF
TGTGCCAGCAGTGAACGAGGGAATCAGCCCCAGCATTTT
>TRBD1|many|TRBV4-1|TRBJ1-5
CASSQDSGQGNQPQHF
TGCGCCAGCAGCCAAGATTCGGGACAGGGGAATCAGCCCCAGCATTTT
>.|.|TRBV20-1|TRBJ2-7
CSARAGPIHSYEQYF
TGCAGTGCTAGAGCTGGACCTATTCACTCCTACGAGCAGTACTTC
>.|many|TRBV12-3/TRBV12-4|TRBJ1-3
CASSLNGNTIYF
TGTGCCAGCAGTTTAAATGGAAACACCATATATTTT
>TRBD1|many|TRBV29-1|TRBJ1-5
CSVGDSLGQPQHF
TGCAGCGTGGGGGACAGTCTTGGCCAGCCCCAGCATTTT
>TRBD2|.|TRBV20-1|TRBJ2-3
CSARPGTSGSDTQYF
TGCAGTGCTAGGCCCGGGACTAGCGGGTCAGATACGCAGTATTTT